A selection of T cell receptor beta chains follows, all from one sample in a study of cytomegalovirus exposure and HLA in healthy donors. Sequencing was performed with immunoSEQ multiplex PCR; in TCRdb, only in-frame clones are kept and a portion is missing. The data show 80,000 or so clones, with 65% to 85% seen just once and 4.9% held by the top ten. The source material was PBMCs. These receptors came from a man aged 60 to 69 in good health and CMV-seropositive. Both conserved end residues are part of each CDR3. The D gene is left open where the match is weak.

V gene	J gene	D gene	CDR3 protein	CDR3 DNA
TRBV27	TRBJ2-1	TRBD2	CASSSLLAGYYNEQFF	TGTGCCAGCAGTTCCCTTTTAGCGGGGTACTACAATGAGCAGTTCTTC
TRBV7-6	TRBJ2-7	NA	CASSLGGGMYEQYF	TGTGCCAGCAGCTTGGGAGGGGGGATGTACGAGCAGTACTTC
TRBV19	TRBJ2-5	NA	CASRPTDQETQYF	TGTGCCAGCCGCCCGACAGATCAAGAGACCCAGTACTTC
TRBV9	TRBJ2-3	NA	CASSVSLSDTQYF	TGTGCCAGCAGCGTATCTTTATCAGATACGCAGTATTTT
TRBV7-6	TRBJ2-7	NA	CASSLVPGSYEQYF	TGTGCCAGCAGCTTAGTGCCGGGTAGCTACGAGCAGTACTTC
TRBV7-8	TRBJ2-3	TRBD2	CASSFSGGATDTQYF	TGTGCCAGCAGCTTCAGCGGGGGGGCCACAGATACGCAGTATTTT
TRBV28	TRBJ2-5	NA	CASSPQGTLQETQYF	TGTGCCAGCTCCCCCCAGGGGACCCTCCAAGAGACCCAGTACTTC
TRBV7-9	TRBJ2-7	NA	CSSSSTYEQYF	TGTTCCAGCAGCTCTACCTACGAGCAGTACTTC
TRBV5-1	TRBJ2-7	NA	CASSPTAGTLSYEQYF	TGCGCCAGCAGCCCCACCGCCGGGACTCTCTCCTACGAGCAGTACTTC
TRBV19	TRBJ2-3	TRBD2	CATTGTSGELTDTQYF	TGTGCCACCACCGGGACTAGCGGGGAACTCACAGATACGCAGTATTTT
TRBV28	TRBJ1-5	TRBD1	CASSQYRTGKSGSNQPQHF	TGTGCCAGCAGTCAATATAGGACAGGGAAATCCGGTAGCAATCAGCCCCAGCATTTT
TRBV5-6	TRBJ1-2	TRBD1	CASSITQGRGGYTF	TGTGCCAGCAGCATAACACAGGGGAGAGGGGGCTACACCTTC